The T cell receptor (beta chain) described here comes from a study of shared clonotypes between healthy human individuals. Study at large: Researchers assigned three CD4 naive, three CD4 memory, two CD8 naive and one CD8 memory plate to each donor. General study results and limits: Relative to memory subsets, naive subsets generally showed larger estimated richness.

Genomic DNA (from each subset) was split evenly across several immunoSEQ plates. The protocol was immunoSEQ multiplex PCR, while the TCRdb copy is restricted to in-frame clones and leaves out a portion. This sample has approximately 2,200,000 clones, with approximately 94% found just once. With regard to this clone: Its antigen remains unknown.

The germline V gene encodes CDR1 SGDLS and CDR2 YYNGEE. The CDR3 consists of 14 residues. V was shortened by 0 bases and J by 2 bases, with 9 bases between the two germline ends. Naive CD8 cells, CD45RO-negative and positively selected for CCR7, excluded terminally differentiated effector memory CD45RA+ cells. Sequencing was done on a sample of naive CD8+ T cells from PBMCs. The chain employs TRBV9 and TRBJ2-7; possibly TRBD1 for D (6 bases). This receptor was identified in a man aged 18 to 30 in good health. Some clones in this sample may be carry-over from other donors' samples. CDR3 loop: CASSVAGQPYEQYF. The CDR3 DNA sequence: TGTGCCAGCAGCGTAGCTGGACAGCCCTACGAGCAGTACTTC.